The clone carrying this T cell receptor (beta chain) has a count of ten or more. Antigen unknown. The data derive from a study of regulatory T cells in long-lasting Graves disease. Study-level results: Whereas roughly 1,000 public clonotypes were shared by new patients, persistent patients shared more, at about 2,500.

The time point denotes: newly diagnosed GD, antithyroid drugs for less than 3 months. Making the TCR library involved RNA that had been extracted from PBMCs. Under American Thyroid Association guidelines, Graves' disease was diagnosed. The authors built TCR beta libraries using iRepertoire HTBI primers and Arm-PCR of CDR3 regions. TCRdb reprocessed the multiplex PCR reads with MiXCR, giving one entry per CDR3 protein. The sample has approximately 400,000 distinct CDR3 sequences, 12% seen once; the top ten hold approximately 19%. The CDR3 is made up of 12 amino acids. Trimming cost V 6 bases and J 4 bases, with 12 bases left between them. The germline V gene has CDR1 DFQATT and CDR2 SNEGSKA (reference sequence). These same data were also listed under a study on T cells in Graves' hyperthyroidism and ophthalmopathy. From that paper: These patients, aged 18 to 65, had recently diagnosed hyperthyroidism lasting under 2 months.

This TCR came from a woman aged 18-30 years with Graves disease. The rearrangement links TRBV20-1 to TRBJ1-2; no definite D call. The sequences come from peripheral blood mononuclear cells (PBMCs), collected at new diagnosis, from a patient treated with antithyroid drugs. CDR3 region: CSAARSFYGYTF. The CDR3 coding sequence is TGCAGTGCGGCCAGGAGTTTCTATGGCTACACCTTC.